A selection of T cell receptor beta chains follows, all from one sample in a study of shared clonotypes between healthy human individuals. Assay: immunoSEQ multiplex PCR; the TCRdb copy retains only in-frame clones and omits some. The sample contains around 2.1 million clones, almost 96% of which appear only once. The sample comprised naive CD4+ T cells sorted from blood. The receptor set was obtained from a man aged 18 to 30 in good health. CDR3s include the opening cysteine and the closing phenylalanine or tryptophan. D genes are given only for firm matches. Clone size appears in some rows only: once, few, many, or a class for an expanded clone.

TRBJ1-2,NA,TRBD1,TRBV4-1,TGCGCCAGCAGCCAAACCAGCCGTAGGACAGGGAAGGATGGCTACACCTTC,CASSQTSRRTGKDGYTF
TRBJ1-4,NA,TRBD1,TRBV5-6,TGTGCCAGCAGCTATCGACAGGGTTGGCCAGCCAGGGATGAAAAACTGTTTTTT,CASSYRQGWPARDEKLFF
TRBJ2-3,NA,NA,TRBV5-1,TGCGCCAGCAGCTACGAATACACAGATACGCAGTATTTT,CASSYEYTDTQYF
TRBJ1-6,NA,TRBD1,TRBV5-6,TGTGCCAGCAGCATCGGACAGGGGATCGGGAATTCACCCCTCCACTTT,CASSIGQGIGNSPLHF
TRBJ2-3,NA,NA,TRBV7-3,TGTGCCAGCAGCTTAATGCCCACAGATACGCAGTATTTT,CASSLMPTDTQYF
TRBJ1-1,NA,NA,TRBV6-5,TGTGCCAGCAGCCGCGGGGACGTTGGGAACACTGAAGCTTTCTTT,CASSRGDVGNTEAFF
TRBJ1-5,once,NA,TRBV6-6,TGTGCCAGCAGCGCGGACAGCAATCAGCCCCAGCATTTT,CASSADSNQPQHF
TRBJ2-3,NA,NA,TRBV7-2,TGTGCCAGCAGCCCCACACAGCCTACGCAGTATTTT,CASSPTQPTQYF
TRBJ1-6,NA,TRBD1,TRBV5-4,TGTGCCAGCAGCTGGACTGGGACAGGGAGCTCCTATAATTCACCCCTCCACTTT,CASSWTGTGSSYNSPLHF
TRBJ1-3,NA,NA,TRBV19,TGTGCCAGTAGTAGCGGGACCGCTAAGGTTGGAAACACCATATATTTT,CASSSGTAKVGNTIYF
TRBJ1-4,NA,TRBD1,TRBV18,TGTGCCAGCTCACCGACAGGGCTGCAGGAAAAACTGTTTTTT,CASSPTGLQEKLFF
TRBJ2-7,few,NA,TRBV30,TGTGCCTGGAGTCGGGCAACCTACGAGCAGTACTTC,CAWSRATYEQYF
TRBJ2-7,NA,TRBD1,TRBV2,TGTGCCAGCAGCCTAGCCGGGACAGGGGTCGACGAGCAGTACTTC,CASSLAGTGVDEQYF
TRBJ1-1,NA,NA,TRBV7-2,TGTGCCAGCAGGCCATGGGCAGAGAACTTGAACACTGAAGCTTTCTTT,CASRPWAENLNTEAFF
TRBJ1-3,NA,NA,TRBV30,TGTGCCTGGGCTCTCGGCGCTGGAAACACCATATATTTT,CAWALGAGNTIYF
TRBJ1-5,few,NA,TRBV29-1,TGCAGCGTTGATTGGGCATCGAGCAATCAGCCCCAGCATTTT,CSVDWASSNQPQHF
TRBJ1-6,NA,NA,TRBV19,TGTGCCAGTAGTATAGGCGCTGGGAGCTCCTATAATTCACCCCTCCACTTT,CASSIGAGSSYNSPLHF
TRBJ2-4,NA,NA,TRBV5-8,TGTGCCAGCAGCTTGGCTGCAGGGTCCAAAAACATTCAGTACTTC,CASSLAAGSKNIQYF
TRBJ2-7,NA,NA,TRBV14,TGTGCCAGCAGCCAACTAGGGTCGGCCGCGATAAAGACCTCCTACGAGCAGTACTTC,CASSQLGSAAIKTSYEQYF
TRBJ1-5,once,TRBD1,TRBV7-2,TGTGCCAGCAGACGAGAGGGGACAGGGACTCAGCCCCAGCATTTT,CASRREGTGTQPQHF
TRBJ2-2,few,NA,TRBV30,TGTGCCTGGAGTCGACAGAACACCGGGGAGCTGTTTTTT,CAWSRQNTGELFF
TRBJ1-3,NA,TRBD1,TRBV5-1,TGCGCCAGCAGCTTGGAGGGACAGGGAGCCGGAAACACCATATATTTT,CASSLEGQGAGNTIYF
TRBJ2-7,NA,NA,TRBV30,TGTGCCTGGGATCGGAGTGGAAGGTACGAGCAGTACTTC,CAWDRSGRYEQYF
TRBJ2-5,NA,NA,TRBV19,TGTGCCAGTAGTCCCGGGGGCGAGACCCAGTACTTC,CASSPGGETQYF
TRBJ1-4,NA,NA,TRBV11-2,TGTGCCAGCAGCTCACGGGGGTTTAATGAAAAACTGTTTTTT,CASSSRGFNEKLFF
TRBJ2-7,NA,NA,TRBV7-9,TGTGCCAGCAGCTCCAGACAGGAAGAGCAGTACTTC,CASSSRQEEQYF
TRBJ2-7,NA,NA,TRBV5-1,TGCGCCAGCAGCTTGGGGGACGGTCGGCCGTACGAGCAGTACTTC,CASSLGDGRPYEQYF
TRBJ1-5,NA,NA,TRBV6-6,TGTGCCAGCCAGGGGCAGGGTGGAAATCAGCCCCAGCATTTT,CASQGQGGNQPQHF
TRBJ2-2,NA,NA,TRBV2,TGTGCCAGCAAGGGAGGGAACACCGGGGAGCTGTTTTTT,CASKGGNTGELFF
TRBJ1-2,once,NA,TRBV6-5,TGTGCCAGCAGGGCACCGGGGGCTCCTAACTATGGCTACACCTTC,CASRAPGAPNYGYTF
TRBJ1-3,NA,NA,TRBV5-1,TGCGCCAGCAGAGAGGGCTCTGGAAACACCATATATTTT,CASREGSGNTIYF
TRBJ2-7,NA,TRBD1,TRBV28,TGTGCCAGCAGTTTTGAGTTTATGGAGCGCTACGGACAGGGATCCTACGAGCAGTACTTC,CASSFEFMERYGQGSYEQYF
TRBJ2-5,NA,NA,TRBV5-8,TGTGCCAGCAGCTTGCTGGGTTGGAGCCAAGAAGAGACCCAGTACTTC,CASSLLGWSQEETQYF
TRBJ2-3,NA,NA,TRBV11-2,TGTGCCAGCAGCCTTAGGGGAAGTATCTTATTTGGGCAGTATTTT,CASSLRGSILFGQYF
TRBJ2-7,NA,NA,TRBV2,TGTGCCAGCAGTTCGGACAGCTACGAGCAGTACTTC,CASSSDSYEQYF
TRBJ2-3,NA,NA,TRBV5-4,TGTGCCAGCAGCTTGGGGTCGACTAGGGGTATCTCAGATACGCAGTATTTT,CASSLGSTRGISDTQYF
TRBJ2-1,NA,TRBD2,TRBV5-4,TGTGCCAGCAGCTCCCGGCTCGCGGGGGGCAACAATGAGCAGTTCTTC,CASSSRLAGGNNEQFF
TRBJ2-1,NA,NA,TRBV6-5,TGTGCCAGCAGTTACTCAGGCAGTGAGCAGTTCTTC,CASSYSGSEQFF
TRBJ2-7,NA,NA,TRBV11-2,TGTGCCAGCAGCTTAGATGGAGGACGGGAAGAACGAGAGCAGTACTTC,CASSLDGGREEREQYF